The sequence of this T cell receptor beta chain was determined in a study of T cells in Graves' hyperthyroidism and ophthalmopathy. Amplification targeted TCR beta CDR3 regions from RNA transcripts. Initially, a first-round RT-PCR of the TCR CDR3 employed the HTBI primer set. TCRdb called the multiplex PCR reads again in MiXCR, with one record for every CDR3 protein. The table lists 350,000 or so distinct CDR3 sequences, approximately 22% of them singletons. Germline V gene lookup returns CDR1 MNHNS and CDR2 SASEGT. The CDR3 contains 13 residues. V shed 6 bases and J shed 7 bases, with 13 bases lying between them. The PBMCs had their origin in about 9.7 ml of fresh peripheral blood. General observations from the study: Ophthalmopathy was predicted by the model a median of approximately 6 months ahead of onset. A model built on 13 V-J features separated ophthalmopathy from stable hyperthyroidism.

A remark on this clonotype: Its cognate antigen is unknown.

The sample comprised blood. The chain carries TRBV6-1 and TRBJ2-4; TRBD2 is a possible D gene (6 bases). This receptor was taken from a woman aged 45-65 years with Graves' hyperthyroidism. This CDR3 reads CASRPHGGNIQYF. Here the CDR3 DNA reads TGTGCCAGCAGACCTCATGGGGGGAACATTCAGTACTTC.